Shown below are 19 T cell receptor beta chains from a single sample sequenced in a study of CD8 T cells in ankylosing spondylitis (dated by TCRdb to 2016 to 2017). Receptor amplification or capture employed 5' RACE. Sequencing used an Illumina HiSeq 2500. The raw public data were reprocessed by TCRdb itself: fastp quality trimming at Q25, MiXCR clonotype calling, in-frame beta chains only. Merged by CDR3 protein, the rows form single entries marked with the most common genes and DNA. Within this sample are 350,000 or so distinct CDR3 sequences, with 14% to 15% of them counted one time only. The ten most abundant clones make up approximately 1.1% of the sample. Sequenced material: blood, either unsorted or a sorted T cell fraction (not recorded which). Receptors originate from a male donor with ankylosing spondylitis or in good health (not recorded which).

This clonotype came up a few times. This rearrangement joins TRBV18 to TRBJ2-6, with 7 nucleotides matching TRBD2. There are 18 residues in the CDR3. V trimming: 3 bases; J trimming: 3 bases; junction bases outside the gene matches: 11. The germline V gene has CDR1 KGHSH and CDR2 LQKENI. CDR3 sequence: CASSPTFAGVGGANVLTF. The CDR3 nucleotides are TGTGCCAGCTCACCGACCTTCGCGGGAGTAGGTGGGGCCAACGTCCTGACTTTC. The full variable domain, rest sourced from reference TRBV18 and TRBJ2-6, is NAGVMQNPRHLVRRRGQEARLRCSPMKGHSHVYWYRQLPEEGLKFMVYLQKENIIDESGMPKERFSAEFPKEGPSILRIQQVVRGDSAAYFCASSPTFAGVGGANVLTFGAGSRLTVL.

CDR3 DNA sequence: TGCGCCAGCAGCTTTACCCGAACTAGCGGGGAGAAGGGTGAGCAGTTCTTC. Its protein product is CASSFTRTSGEKGEQFF. The genes are TRBV5-1 and TRBJ2-1; 10 positions agree with TRBD2. CDR3 length: 17 amino acids. With 2 bases clipped from V and 9 bases from J, the junction kept 14 bases outside the gene matches. In germline, CDR1 is SGHRS, CDR2 YFSETQ.

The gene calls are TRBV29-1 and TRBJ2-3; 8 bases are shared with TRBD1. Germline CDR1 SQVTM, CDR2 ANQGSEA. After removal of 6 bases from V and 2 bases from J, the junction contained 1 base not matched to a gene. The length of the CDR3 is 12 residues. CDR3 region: CSVQGATDTQYF. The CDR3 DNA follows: TGCAGCGTCCAGGGGGCCACAGATACGCAGTATTTT.

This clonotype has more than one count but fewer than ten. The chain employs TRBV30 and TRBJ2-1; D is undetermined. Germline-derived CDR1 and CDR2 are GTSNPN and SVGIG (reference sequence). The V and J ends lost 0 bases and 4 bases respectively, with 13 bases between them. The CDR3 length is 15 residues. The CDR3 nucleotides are TGTGCCTGGAGTGTACAAGGGTATCGGTACAATGAGCAGTTCTTC. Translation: CAWSVQGYRYNEQFF.

For the CDR3, the DNA is TGTGCCAGTAGTATCTACCAGAGCTCCTACAATGAGCAGTTCTTC. It specifies CASSIYQSSYNEQFF. The chain joins TRBV19 to TRBJ2-1; D gene uncertain. CDR1 LNHDA and CDR2 SQIVND come from the germline V gene (reference sequence). V dropped 3 bases and J dropped 0 bases, with 9 bases sitting between them. The CDR3 spans 15 residues.

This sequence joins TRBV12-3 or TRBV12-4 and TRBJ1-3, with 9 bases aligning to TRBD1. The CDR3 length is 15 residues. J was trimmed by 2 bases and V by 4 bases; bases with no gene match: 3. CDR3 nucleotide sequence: TGTGCCAGCAGTTCGGACAGGGGAGCTGGAAACACCATATATTTT. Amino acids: CASSSDRGAGNTIYF.

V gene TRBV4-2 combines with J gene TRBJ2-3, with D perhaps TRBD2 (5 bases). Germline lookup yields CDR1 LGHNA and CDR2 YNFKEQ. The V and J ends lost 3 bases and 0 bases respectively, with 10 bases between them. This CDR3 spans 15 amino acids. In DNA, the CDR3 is TGTGCCAGCAGCCAGTTGACTATCAGCACAGATACGCAGTATTTT. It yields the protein CASSQLTISTDTQYF.

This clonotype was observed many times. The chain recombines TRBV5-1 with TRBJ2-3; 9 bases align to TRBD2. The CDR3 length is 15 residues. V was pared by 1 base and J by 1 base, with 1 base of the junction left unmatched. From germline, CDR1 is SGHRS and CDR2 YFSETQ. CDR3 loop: CASSLPSGGTDTQYF. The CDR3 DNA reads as TGCGCCAGCAGCTTGCCTAGCGGGGGCACAGATACGCAGTATTTT. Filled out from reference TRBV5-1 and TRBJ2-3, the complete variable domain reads KAGVTQTPRYLIKTRGQQVTLSCSPISGHRSVSWYQQTPGQGLQFLFEYFSETQRNKGNFPGRFSGRQFSNSRSEMNVSTLELGDSALYLCASSLPSGGTDTQYFGPGTRLTVL.

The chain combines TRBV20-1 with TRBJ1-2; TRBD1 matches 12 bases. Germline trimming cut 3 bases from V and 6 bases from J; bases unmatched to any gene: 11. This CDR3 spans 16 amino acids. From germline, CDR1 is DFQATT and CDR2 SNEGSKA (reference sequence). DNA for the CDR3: TGCAGTGCTAGGGACCCCGGGACAGGGGGCCTTCATGGCTACACCTTC. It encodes CSARDPGTGGLHGYTF.

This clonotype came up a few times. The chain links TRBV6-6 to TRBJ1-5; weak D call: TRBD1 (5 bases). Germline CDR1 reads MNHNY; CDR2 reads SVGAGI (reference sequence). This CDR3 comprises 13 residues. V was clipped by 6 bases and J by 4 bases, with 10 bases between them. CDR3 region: CASSHKGNQPQHF. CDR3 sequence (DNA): TGTGCCAGCAGCCACAAGGGGAATCAGCCCCAGCATTTT.

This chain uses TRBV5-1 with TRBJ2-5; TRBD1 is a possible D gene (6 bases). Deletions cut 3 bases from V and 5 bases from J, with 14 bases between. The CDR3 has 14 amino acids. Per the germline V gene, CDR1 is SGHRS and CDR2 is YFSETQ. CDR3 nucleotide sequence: TGCGCCAGCAGCTCGCAGGGGTCGGGGGAGACCCAGTACTTC. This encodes CASSSQGSGETQYF. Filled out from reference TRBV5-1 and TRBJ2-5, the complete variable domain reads KAGVTQTPRYLIKTRGQQVTLSCSPISGHRSVSWYQQTPGQGLQFLFEYFSETQRNKGNFPGRFSGRQFSNSRSEMNVSTLELGDSALYLCASSSQGSGETQYFGPGTRLLVL.

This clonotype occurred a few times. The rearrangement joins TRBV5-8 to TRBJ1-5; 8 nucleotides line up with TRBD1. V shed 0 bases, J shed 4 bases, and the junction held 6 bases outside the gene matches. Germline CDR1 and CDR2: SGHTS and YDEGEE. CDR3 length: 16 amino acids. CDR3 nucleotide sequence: TGTGCCAGCAGCTTGGTCCGGACAGGGAGGAATCAGCCCCAGCATTTT. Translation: CASSLVRTGRNQPQHF.

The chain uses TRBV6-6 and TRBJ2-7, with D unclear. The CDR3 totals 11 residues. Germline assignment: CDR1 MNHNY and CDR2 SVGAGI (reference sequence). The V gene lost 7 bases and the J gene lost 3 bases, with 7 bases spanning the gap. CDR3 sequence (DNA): TGTGCCAGCACCTTCAACTACGAGCAGTACTTC. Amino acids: CASTFNYEQYF.

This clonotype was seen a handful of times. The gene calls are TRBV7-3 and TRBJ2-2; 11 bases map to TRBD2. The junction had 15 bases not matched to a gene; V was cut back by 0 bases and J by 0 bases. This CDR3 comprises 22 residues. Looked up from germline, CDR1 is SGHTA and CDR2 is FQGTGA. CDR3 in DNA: TGTGCCAGCAGCTTAACCATTCGCTCCGGGACTAGCGGCCTTACGAACACCGGGGAGCTGTTTTTT. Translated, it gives CASSLTIRSGTSGLTNTGELFF.

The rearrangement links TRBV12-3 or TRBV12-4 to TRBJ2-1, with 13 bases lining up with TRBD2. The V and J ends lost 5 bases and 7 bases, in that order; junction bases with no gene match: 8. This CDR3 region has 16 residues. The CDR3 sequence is CASSLWTSGGLNEQFF. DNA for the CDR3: TGTGCCAGCAGTCTATGGACTAGCGGGGGTTTGAATGAGCAGTTCTTC.

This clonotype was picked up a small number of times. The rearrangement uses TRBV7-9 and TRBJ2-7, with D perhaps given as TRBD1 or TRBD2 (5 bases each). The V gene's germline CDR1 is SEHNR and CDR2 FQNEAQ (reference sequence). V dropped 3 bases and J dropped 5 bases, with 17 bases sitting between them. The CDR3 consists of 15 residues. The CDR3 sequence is CASSLRGSVVDEQYF. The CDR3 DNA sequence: TGTGCCAGCAGCTTGAGGGGCTCCGTGGTGGACGAGCAGTACTTC.

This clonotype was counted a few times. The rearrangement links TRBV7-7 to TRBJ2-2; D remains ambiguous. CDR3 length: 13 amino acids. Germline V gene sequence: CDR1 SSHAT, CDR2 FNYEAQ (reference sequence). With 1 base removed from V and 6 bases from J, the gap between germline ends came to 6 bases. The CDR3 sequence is CASSLGAAGELFF. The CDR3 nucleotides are TGTGCCAGCAGCTTAGGTGCGGCCGGGGAGCTGTTTTTT.

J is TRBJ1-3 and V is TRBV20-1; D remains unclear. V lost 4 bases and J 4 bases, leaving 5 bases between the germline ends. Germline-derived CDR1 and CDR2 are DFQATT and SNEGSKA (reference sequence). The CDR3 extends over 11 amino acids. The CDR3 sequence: CSAMKGNTIYF. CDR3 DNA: TGCAGTGCTATGAAGGGAAACACCATATATTTT.

This CDR3 reads CAWRTGAPDTQYF. Here the CDR3 DNA reads TGTGCCTGGAGGACAGGGGCCCCAGATACGCAGTATTTT. The V call is TRBV30, the J call TRBJ2-3; 8 positions match TRBD1. This CDR3 region has 13 residues. Looked up from germline, CDR1 is GTSNPN and CDR2 is SVGIG (reference sequence). With 3 bases clipped from V and 4 bases from J, the junction kept 3 bases outside the gene matches.